This record concerns one T cell receptor beta chain sequence. The data derive from a study of blood T cell repertoires in COVID-19. Study details: The study drew acute and convalescent COVID-19 samples from the United States, Italy and Spain. Sources were T cells, B-cell-depleted T cells, or PBMCs; the material itself was cDNA or gDNA.

The CDR3 extends over 14 amino acids. The V end lost 0 bases, the J end lost 3 bases, and 10 bases lay between the germline ends. Germline CDR1 is SGHRS and CDR2 is YFSETQ. Per the original data handling: Cell counts per sample came from amplifying reference gene primers. Data came from immunoSEQ multiplex PCR; TCRdb stores just in-frame clones and leaves some out. That table supplies the V and J calls and clone size; D and trimming were determined from the DNA. The profile shows about 140,000 clones, around 83% of them singletons. The rearrangement joins TRBV5-1 to TRBJ2-7; a possible D gene is TRBD1 (5 bases). This sequence was found in a woman at least 80 years old with acute or convalescent COVID-19. Sequencing input: peripheral blood. The CDR3 sequence is CASSLETGFYEQYF. The CDR3 DNA is TGCGCCAGCAGCTTGGAAACAGGATTCTACGAGCAGTACTTC.